These 21 T cell receptor beta chains originate from one sample sequenced in a study of T-cell reconstitution after alpha-beta-depleted transplantation in children. During its preparation, the TCRbeta library received unique molecular identifiers. Via MiXCR, TCRdb re-called the PCR reads, giving one row per CDR3 protein. Among about 900,000 distinct CDR3 sequences listed, about 29% were seen once. Specimen: PBMCs, mostly from graft donor cells, collected 360 days after TCRalphabeta/CD19-depleted stem cell transplant. Receptor source: a boy younger than two who had a stem cell transplant for SCID, so the T cells may come from the graft donor.

The chain uses TRBV20-1 and TRBJ2-2; a weak D match, TRBD2 (7 bases). The CDR3 totals 14 residues. V lost 2 bases to trimming and J lost 5 bases, with 12 bases between them. Germline V CDR1 and CDR2: DFQATT, SNEGSKA (reference sequence). CDR3 residues: CSARWGGRTGELFF. As DNA, the CDR3 is TGCAGTGCTAGATGGGGGGGGCGGACCGGGGAGCTGTTTTTT.

This clonotype was seen a handful of times. The chain uses TRBV7-9 and TRBJ1-1; D ambiguous. Per the germline V gene, CDR1 is SEHNR and CDR2 is FQNEAQ (reference sequence). CDR3 size: 12 residues. V shed 6 bases and J shed 6 bases, with 11 bases lying between them. The CDR3 reads CASSRINAEAFF. In DNA form, the CDR3 reads TGTGCCAGCAGTCGGATCAACGCTGAAGCTTTCTTT.

The table lists this clonotype with many counts. The V gene is TRBV12-3 or TRBV12-4, the J gene TRBJ2-1; 12 positions agree with TRBD2. V lost 8 bases, J lost 7 bases, and 12 bases stayed unmatched. This CDR3 has 16 amino acids. The CDR3: CASGLAGGLLVNEQFF. For the CDR3, the DNA is TGTGCCAGCGGGCTAGCGGGGGGGCTATTAGTTAATGAGCAGTTCTTC.

The chain carries TRBV13 and TRBJ2-7, with D perhaps TRBD1 (9 bases). Trimming removed 5 bases from V and 5 bases from J, with 19 bases in between. In germline, CDR1 is PRHDT, CDR2 FYEKMQ (reference sequence). The CDR3 contains 15 residues. CDR3 region: CASSRGGTGYHEQYF. The CDR3 DNA sequence: TGTGCCAGCAGCCGCGGGGGGACAGGGTACCACGAGCAGTACTTC.

This clonotype was recorded a few times. Here the CDR3 DNA reads TGCAGTGCTAGAGATACCCAGGGCCCCCACGAGCAGTACTTC. It encodes CSARDTQGPHEQYF. The chain uses TRBV20-1 and TRBJ2-7; D might be TRBD1 (5 bases). Germline V gives CDR1 DFQATT, CDR2 SNEGSKA (reference sequence). The CDR3 length is 14 residues. V lost 0 bases, J lost 5 bases, and 14 bases lay in between.

In its sample, this clonotype was seen a few times. The genes are TRBV15 and TRBJ1-1; 10 bases are shared with TRBD1. Trimming removed 4 bases from V and 1 base from J; junction bases left unmatched: 9. The CDR3 loop spans 17 amino acids. Per the germline V gene, CDR1 is LNHNV and CDR2 is YYDKDF (reference sequence). The DNA of the CDR3 is TGTGCCACCAGCACTTTCACCGGGACAGGGGAGAACACTGAAGCTTTCTTT. Translation: CATSTFTGTGENTEAFF. Using reference TRBV15 and TRBJ1-1 for the parts outside the CDR3, the full variable domain is DAMVIQNPRYQVTQFGKPVTLSCSQTLNHNVMYWYQQKSSQAPKLLFHYYDKDFNNEADTPDNFQSRRPNTSFCFLDIRSPGLGDTAMYLCATSTFTGTGENTEAFFGQGTRLTVV.

V is TRBV20-1 and J is TRBJ2-7, with TRBD1 identical over 10 bases. J was trimmed by 3 bases and V by 5 bases; bases with no gene match: 7. The V gene's germline CDR1 is DFQATT and CDR2 SNEGSKA (reference sequence). This CDR3 has 14 amino acids. This chain's CDR3 is CSAGPGTGDYEQYF. As DNA, the CDR3 is TGCAGTGCTGGGCCCGGGACAGGGGACTACGAGCAGTACTTC.

The chain has TRBV9 and TRBJ2-5; 10 bases line up with TRBD2. V lost 2 bases, J lost 5 bases, and 9 bases stayed unmatched. Germline V gene sequence: CDR1 SGDLS, CDR2 YYNGEE. The CDR3 has 16 residues. This chain's CDR3 is CASSVGTSAIGETQYF. The CDR3 DNA reads as TGTGCCAGCAGCGTTGGGACTAGCGCAATTGGGGAGACCCAGTACTTC.

V and J are TRBV5-1 and TRBJ2-6, with D uncertain. V dropped 0 bases and J dropped 3 bases, with 10 bases sitting between them. The CDR3 sequence is 16 residues long. Germline V gene sequence: CDR1 SGHRS, CDR2 YFSETQ. The CDR3 reads CASSLVGVLGANVLTF. As DNA, the CDR3 is TGCGCCAGCAGCTTGGTCGGCGTTCTTGGGGCCAACGTCCTGACTTTC.

In this sample, this clonotype turned up a few times. The rearrangement links TRBV20-1 to TRBJ1-6; D not certain. Trimming pared 3 bases from V and 9 bases from J, leaving 12 bases between. The length of the CDR3 is 13 residues. Per germline, CDR1 DFQATT and CDR2 SNEGSKA (reference sequence). The CDR3 protein is CSARTLVLSPLHF. CDR3 nucleotide sequence: TGCAGTGCTAGGACACTTGTGCTTTCACCCCTCCACTTT.

The gene calls are TRBV4-2 and TRBJ1-1; D is possibly TRBD1 (5 bases). The CDR3 length is 14 residues. Germline CDR1 reads LGHNA; CDR2 reads YNFKEQ. V lost 1 base to trimming and J lost 5 bases, with 11 bases between them. CDR3 loop: CASSQASGGTEAFF. CDR3 DNA: TGTGCCAGCAGCCAAGCTTCGGGGGGGACTGAAGCTTTCTTT.

The sample holds many counts of this clonotype. V and J are TRBV2 and TRBJ2-2, with a tentative D call TRBD1 (5 bases). The V and J ends lost 5 bases and 3 bases respectively, with 7 bases between them. There are 13 residues in the CDR3. Germline loops: CDR1 SNHLY, CDR2 FYNNEI. Written as DNA, the CDR3 is TGTGCCAGCAGTAGACAGTACACCGGGGAGCTGTTTTTT. Its protein is CASSRQYTGELFF.

This sequence joins TRBV2 and TRBJ2-1; D is unresolved. CDR3 length: 12 residues. Germline CDR1 SNHLY, CDR2 FYNNEI. V lost 8 bases and J lost 7, with 12 bases in between. The CDR3 sequence is CASLPKLNEQFF. As DNA, the CDR3 is TGTGCCAGCCTCCCTAAGTTGAATGAGCAGTTCTTC.

This clonotype was observed a handful of times. The chain has TRBV20-1 and TRBJ2-7; weak D call: TRBD1 (5 bases). CDR1 DFQATT and CDR2 SNEGSKA come from the germline V gene (reference sequence). With 6 bases removed from V and 2 bases from J, the gap between germline ends came to 17 bases. There are 14 residues in the CDR3. CDR3 region: CSAHGTGLPYEQYF. The CDR3 DNA is TGCAGTGCCCACGGCACAGGCCTACCCTACGAGCAGTACTTC.

The CDR3 loop reads CASTPTTQETQYF. The CDR3 nucleotides are TGTGCCAGCACCCCCACTACCCAAGAGACCCAGTACTTC. This chain joins TRBV12-3 or TRBV12-4 and TRBJ2-5; D gene ambiguous. Trimming cost V 7 bases and J 1 base, with 10 bases left between them. The CDR3 is made up of 13 amino acids.

This chain links TRBV7-9 with TRBJ2-7, with 7 bases matching TRBD1. The length of the CDR3 is 16 residues. V gave up 0 bases and J gave up 3 bases; unmatched junction bases: 8. The germline CDR1 and CDR2 sequences are SEHNR and FQNEAQ (reference sequence). Here the CDR3 DNA reads TGTGCCAGCAGCTTAGCCGGGAAAGGGGGCTTCTACGAGCAGTACTTC. Its protein is CASSLAGKGGFYEQYF.

The V gene is TRBV28, the J gene TRBJ2-5; 7 positions match TRBD2. Germline CDR1 reads MDHEN; CDR2 reads SYDVKM. V was pared by 5 bases and J by 2 bases, with 5 bases of the junction left unmatched. The CDR3 contains 14 residues. CDR3 residues: CASSALAAQETQYF. The DNA for the CDR3 is TGTGCCAGCAGTGCCCTAGCGGCGCAAGAGACCCAGTACTTC.

The chain links TRBV12-3 or TRBV12-4 to TRBJ1-3; the D is unclear. The length of the CDR3 is 13 residues. V shed 6 bases and J shed 0 bases, with 6 bases lying between them. CDR3 loop: CASRRVSGNTIYF. The CDR3 nucleotides are TGTGCCAGCAGAAGGGTCTCTGGAAACACCATATATTTT.

The chain combines TRBV29-1 with TRBJ1-2; D uncertain. The germline gives CDR1 SQVTM, CDR2 ANQGSEA. This CDR3 comprises 13 residues. Deletions cut 4 bases from V and 2 bases from J, with 11 bases between. In nucleotides, the CDR3 is TGCAGCGTTGTTGGAGGCAGCAACTATGGCTACACCTTC. Translated, it gives CSVVGGSNYGYTF.

This clonotype was seen a few times. The chain joins TRBV20-1 to TRBJ2-3, with 9 bases identical to TRBD2. The length of the CDR3 is 14 residues. Germline V CDR1 and CDR2: DFQATT, SNEGSKA (reference sequence). The J segment lost 4 bases and the V segment lost 3 bases, leaving 5 bases of the junction unmatched. In DNA, the CDR3 is TGCAGTGCTAGCCTAGCGGGAAACCCAGATACGCAGTATTTT. Its translation: CSASLAGNPDTQYF.

The CDR3: CSFIGQGNEQYF. The CDR3 DNA sequence: TGCAGCTTTATTGGGCAGGGGAACGAGCAGTACTTC. The V call is TRBV29-1, the J call TRBJ2-7; perhaps TRBD1 as D (6 bases). The CDR3 sequence is 12 residues long. The germline CDR1 and CDR2 sequences are SQVTM and ANQGSEA. V was cut by 8 bases and J by 5 bases, with 16 bases left in between.